This is a list of T cell receptor beta chains from one sample in a study of Ad26.COV2.S vaccination and SARS-CoV-2 variants. Libraries were prepared by immunoSEQ multiplex PCR; TCRdb keeps only in-frame clonotypes and omits some of them. The sample consists of roughly 380,000 clones, about 92% of them appearing once. The sequenced sample was peripheral blood, obtained after recovery from COVID-19. These receptors were collected from a human donor who had recovered from COVID-19. Each CDR3 is given with its conserved first and last residue. The D gene is left open where the match is weak.

CDR3	V	J	D	length
CASSLGSGGGAWGEQYF	TRBV7-2	TRBJ2-7	TRBD2	17
CASSRDHGSGELFF	TRBV5-6	TRBJ2-2	-	14
CASSIDLVYGYTF	TRBV19	TRBJ1-2	-	13
CASAGPGRNQPQHF	TRBV7-2	TRBJ1-5	-	14
CASSPLDRGYNSPLHF	TRBV6-2/TRBV6-3	TRBJ1-6	TRBD1	16
CASSLMGQWNEKLFF	TRBV5-6	TRBJ1-4	TRBD1	15
CASSGLQSRTSAGYTF	TRBV9	TRBJ1-2	-	16
CASRTTGYGEAFF	TRBV27	TRBJ1-1	-	13
CATQEGAGELFF	TRBV10-2	TRBJ2-2	-	12
CASSYVEAGGPYEQYF	TRBV6-5	TRBJ2-7	TRBD2	16
CASSLRDHEQYF	TRBV7-2	TRBJ2-7	-	12
CASRIGGGQETQYF	TRBV3-1/TRBV3-2	TRBJ2-5	TRBD2	14
CASSPPRTASSTDTQYF	TRBV18	TRBJ2-3	-	17
CASSQAIFVQTNTEAFF	TRBV4-2	TRBJ1-1	-	17
CASSPPGLAGRNYGYTF	TRBV18	TRBJ1-2	-	17
CASSQRLAGVAKNIQYF	TRBV5-4	TRBJ2-4	TRBD2	17
CASSLALAGDTQYF	TRBV5-5	TRBJ2-3	TRBD2	14
CASSSGGTGWNQPQHF	TRBV6-2/TRBV6-3	TRBJ1-5	TRBD1	16
CASSPGTSGPYNEQFF	TRBV6-7	TRBJ2-1	TRBD2	16
CASSVALTRDNEQFF	TRBV9	TRBJ2-1	-	15
CASSNLDRVEGYTF	TRBV6-2/TRBV6-3	TRBJ1-2	TRBD1	14
CASSSFDSANYGYTF	TRBV5-1	TRBJ1-2	-	15
CASSGTGGNQPQHF	TRBV18	TRBJ1-5	TRBD1	14
CASSLWAASNTEAFF	TRBV11-2	TRBJ1-1	-	15
CASSPLGGTASTDTQYF	TRBV18	TRBJ2-3	-	17
CATSRDPAGVVGELFF	TRBV15	TRBJ2-2	TRBD2	16
CASDRGNTGELFF	TRBV7-2	TRBJ2-2	TRBD1	13
CASSQDRQGIYNEQFF	TRBV4-1	TRBJ2-1	TRBD1	16
CASSTGTVGRYTF	TRBV5-6	TRBJ1-2	TRBD1	13
CATSSGGVLDEQFF	TRBV24-1	TRBJ2-1	TRBD2	14